This entry is about one TCR beta chain. The antigen is not known. V lost 5 bases, J lost 0 bases, and 11 bases lay in between. In germline, CDR1 is MNHEY, CDR2 SVGAGI. The CDR3 length is 15 residues. While unrecorded immune exposures were likely, the donors were nominally healthy when sampled. The PCR had 60 Vbeta and 13 Jbeta primers. Profiled with immunoSEQ multiplex PCR; TCRdb holds only in-frame clones, not every one. The sample includes approximately 69,000 clones, roughly three quarters of them seen just once. This sample was taken from a study of cytomegalovirus exposure and HLA in healthy donors. Study-wide results and caveats: The authors enumerated over 150 TCR beta chains as linked to cytomegalovirus. In vitro data verified a few CMV-associated chains as specific for CMV antigens. Several of the most significant clusters were apparently associated with common viral pathogens in a later analysis.

The material sequenced was PBMCs. This TCR was recovered from a man between 18 and 35 years old in good health and CMV-seronegative. V usage is TRBV6-5 and J usage is TRBJ1-3; tentative D call: TRBD1 (5 bases). CDR3 residues: CASSRGGISGNTIYF. The CDR3 DNA reads as TGTGCCAGCAGTAGGGGTGGAATCTCTGGAAACACCATATATTTT.